The clone carrying this TCR beta chain turned up a few times. The identical CDR3 is also encoded by other nucleotide sequences in the sample. V was trimmed by 2 bases and J by 0 bases, leaving 10 bases between them. The germline V gene has CDR1 MNHEY and CDR2 SVGAGI. The CDR3 spans 15 residues. Assay: immunoSEQ multiplex PCR; the TCRdb copy retains only in-frame clones and omits some. This sample has a few hundred thousand clones, with 70% to 80% found just once. These data come from a study of shared clonotypes between healthy human individuals. V and J are TRBV6-5 and TRBJ2-5; D is ambiguous. The clonotype comes from a middle-aged woman in good health. Some clones in this sample may be carry-over from other donors' samples. Sequencing was performed on PBMCs. CDR3: CASSYLRSNQETQYF. The CDR3, as DNA: TGTGCCAGCAGTTACCTCCGGAGTAACCAAGAGACCCAGTACTTC.